Following are 11 T cell receptor beta chains from one sample sequenced in a study of blood T cell repertoires in COVID-19. The assay was immunoSEQ multiplex PCR, and TCRdb's table has in-frame clones only and misses some. The sample records 220,000 or so clones, around four fifths being singletons. What was sequenced was peripheral blood. The source of these receptors is a man aged 25-40 years with active or convalescent COVID-19.

The V and J genes are TRBV5-4 and TRBJ1-6, with 10 bases identical to TRBD1. J was trimmed by 6 bases and V by 8 bases; bases with no gene match: 5. Germline CDR1 is SGHNT and CDR2 is YYREEE (reference sequence). The CDR3 runs 14 residues. The CDR3 DNA follows: TGTGCCAGTAGGGACAGGGGAGGTAATTCACCCCTCCACTTT. As protein: CASRDRGGNSPLHF. The variable domain in full, completed from reference TRBV5-4 and TRBJ1-6, reads ETGVTQSPTHLIKTRGQQVTLRCSSQSGHNTVSWYQQALGQGPQFIFQYYREEENGRGNFPPRFSGLQFPNYSSELNVNALELDDSALYLCASRDRGGNSPLHFGNGTRLTVT.

The chain is built from TRBV5-1 and TRBJ2-3; 10 nucleotides line up with TRBD2. CDR1 SGHRS and CDR2 YFSETQ come from the germline V gene. This CDR3 region has 16 residues. Trimming removed 3 bases from V and 1 base from J; junction bases left unmatched: 5. CDR3 region: CASSWTGTSGTDTQYF. Written as DNA, the CDR3 is TGCGCCAGCAGCTGGACCGGGACTAGCGGCACAGATACGCAGTATTTT.

The rearrangement joins TRBV7-6 to TRBJ1-2; no clear D. Trimming took 1 base from V and 6 from J, leaving 12 bases between them. Germline loops: CDR1 SGHVS, CDR2 FNYEAQ. The CDR3 is 14 amino acids. The CDR3 sequence is CASSLVTGTDGYTF. The CDR3 DNA follows: TGTGCCAGCAGCTTAGTTACGGGAACAGATGGCTACACCTTC.

The V gene is TRBV6-2 or TRBV6-3, the J gene TRBJ1-1, with a weak D call TRBD1 (6 bases). This CDR3 contains 13 residues. The V gene's germline CDR1 is MNHEY and CDR2 SVGEGT. V was pared by 6 bases and J by 2 bases, with 10 bases between. The CDR3 DNA reads as TGTGCCAGCAGCAGGGGCGAAAACACTGAAGCTTTCTTT. Translated: CASSRGENTEAFF.

The gene calls are TRBV12-5 and TRBJ2-1, with D tentatively TRBD2 (6 bases). V dropped 9 bases and J dropped 8 bases, with 11 bases sitting between them. This CDR3 has 11 amino acids. Germline assignment: CDR1 LGHNT and CDR2 FRNRAP. The CDR3 loop is CASGRGYEQFF. CDR3 bases: TGTGCTAGCGGCCGGGGGTATGAGCAGTTCTTC.

This sequence joins TRBV7-9 and TRBJ1-4; D is uncertain. Germline V CDR1 and CDR2: SEHNR, FQNEAQ (reference sequence). Trimming pared 5 bases from V and 8 bases from J, leaving 9 bases between. This CDR3 is 12 amino acids long. The CDR3 here is CASSHSVEKLFF. CDR3 nucleotides: TGTGCCAGCAGCCATTCGGTGGAAAAACTGTTTTTT.

The chain has TRBV5-1 and TRBJ2-7; a possible D gene is TRBD1 (5 bases). The germline V and J ends were trimmed by 0 bases and 5 bases, with 9 bases remaining between them. Germline values: CDR1 SGHRS, CDR2 YFSETQ. This CDR3 has 13 residues. The CDR3 region is CASSLVAGNEQYF. The CDR3 DNA follows: TGCGCCAGCAGCTTGGTGGCAGGGAACGAGCAGTACTTC.

The chain has TRBV5-1 and TRBJ1-1, with D possibly being TRBD1 (6 bases). The CDR3 covers 13 residues. Trimming took 2 bases from V and 5 from J, leaving 10 bases between them. Germline assignment: CDR1 SGHRS and CDR2 YFSETQ. The CDR3 sequence is CASSFSGETEAFF. The CDR3 DNA reads TGCGCCAGCAGCTTTTCAGGGGAGACTGAAGCTTTCTTT.

This clone was seen just once. This chain connects TRBV5-1 to TRBJ2-7, with 9 bases identical to TRBD2. Germline V CDR1 and CDR2: SGHRS, YFSETQ. CDR3 length: 14 residues. After removal of 7 bases from V and 1 base from J, the junction contained 6 bases not matched to a gene. The CDR3 here is CASATSGLSYEQYF. In DNA form, the CDR3 reads TGCGCCAGCGCGACTAGCGGTCTTTCCTACGAGCAGTACTTC.

This clone was detected only a few times. The V and J genes are TRBV7-2 and TRBJ2-7; 11 bases match TRBD1. There are 15 residues in the CDR3. V trimming: 0 bases; J trimming: 2 bases; junction bases outside the gene matches: 0. The germline V gene encodes CDR1 SGHTA and CDR2 FQGNSA. For the CDR3, the DNA is TGTGCCAGCAGCTTAGCGGGACAGGGGGCCTACGAGCAGTACTTC. This encodes CASSLAGQGAYEQYF.

The V call is TRBV7-9, the J call TRBJ1-4, with 7 bases aligning to TRBD1. This CDR3 region has 15 residues. The junction had 6 bases not matched to a gene; V was cut back by 5 bases and J by 3 bases. Germline V gene data show CDR1 as SEHNR and CDR2 as FQNEAQ (reference sequence). The CDR3 here is CASSTKTGSNEKLFF. Here the CDR3 DNA reads TGTGCCAGCAGCACAAAGACAGGGTCTAATGAAAAACTGTTTTTT. The whole variable domain, filled in from reference TRBV7-9 and TRBJ1-4, reads DTGVSQNPRHKITKRGQNVTFRCDPISEHNRLYWYRQTLGQGPEFLTYFQNEAQLEKSRLLSDRFSAERPKGSFSTLEIQRTEQGDSAMYLCASSTKTGSNEKLFFGSGTQLSVL.